The entry below describes one T cell receptor (beta chain). The antigen remains unidentified. The CDR3 extends over 18 amino acids. Germline CDR1 reads SGHRS; CDR2 reads YFSETQ. Unmatched junction bases numbered 6, after V lost 0 bases and J lost 4 bases. Each subset's genomic DNA was split evenly across several immunoSEQ plates. TCRdb's copy holds only in-frame clones and misses some; the assay was immunoSEQ multiplex PCR. This table has 2 million to 2.5 million clones, roughly 93% appearing once. This entry comes from a study of shared clonotypes between healthy human individuals. Notes on the study in general: A generally larger estimated richness was seen in naive subsets than in memory subsets.

The V gene is TRBV5-1, the J gene TRBJ2-1; 14 nucleotides align to TRBD2. Sequenced: naive CD4+ T cells from PBMCs. Subset: CD45RA+ positively selected. This clonotype was sampled from a man between 18 and 35 years old in good health. Some clones in this sample may be carry-over from other donors' samples. CDR3 nucleotides: TGCGCCAGCAGCTTGGGACTAGCGGGAGGGCCGGGATACAATGAGCAGTTCTTC. Translated: CASSLGLAGGPGYNEQFF. Based on the CDR3 plus reference TRBV5-1 and TRBJ2-1, the full variable domain is KAGVTQTPRYLIKTRGQQVTLSCSPISGHRSVSWYQQTPGQGLQFLFEYFSETQRNKGNFPGRFSGRQFSNSRSEMNVSTLELGDSALYLCASSLGLAGGPGYNEQFFGPGTRLTVL.